The table lists the clone carrying this T cell receptor beta chain with a few counts. Its antigen is unknown. A second roughly 7 to 12 cycle PCR used barcoded and J-beta primers. TCRdb passed the 5' RACE reads through MiXCR, listing each CDR3 protein once. The data show 760,000 or so distinct CDR3 sequences, roughly 25% seen once. These data come from a study of blood T cells in healthy people across ages. Regarding the study as a whole: Long-lived donors carried more naive CD4+ cells and greater diversity than aged donors.

V was clipped by 4 bases and J by 0 bases, with 21 bases between them. The germline V gene has CDR1 SGHRS and CDR2 YFSETQ. This CDR3 is built from 18 residues. These same data were also listed under a study on T cells of mothers and their children. As that report states: Nine systemically healthy Caucasian donors: three mothers, six children. Reads recorded for TCR beta CDR3 numbered over 9 million per mother and roughly 3 million per child. With unrelated pairs as the comparison, related mother-child pairs had a slightly higher overlap that was not significant.

Sequences were obtained from blood. The chain is built from TRBV5-1 and TRBJ2-3; D ambiguous. The sequence was obtained from a boy between 5 and 17 years old in good health. CDR3 loop: CASSPTTDPTPSTDTQYF. CDR3 nucleotides: TGCGCCAGCAGCCCAACTACCGACCCAACACCAAGCACAGATACGCAGTATTTT.